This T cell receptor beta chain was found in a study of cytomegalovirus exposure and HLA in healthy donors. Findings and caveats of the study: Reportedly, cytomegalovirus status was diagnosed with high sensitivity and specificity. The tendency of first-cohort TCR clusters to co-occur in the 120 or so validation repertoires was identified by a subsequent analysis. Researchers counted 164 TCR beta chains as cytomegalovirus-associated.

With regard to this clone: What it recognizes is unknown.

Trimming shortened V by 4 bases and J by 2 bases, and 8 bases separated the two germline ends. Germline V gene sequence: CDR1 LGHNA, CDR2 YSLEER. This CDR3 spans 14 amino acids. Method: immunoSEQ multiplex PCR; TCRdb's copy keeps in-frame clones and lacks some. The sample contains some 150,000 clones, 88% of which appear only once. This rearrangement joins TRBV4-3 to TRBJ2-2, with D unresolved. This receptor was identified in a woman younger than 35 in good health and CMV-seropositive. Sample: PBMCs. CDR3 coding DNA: TGCGCCAGCAGCCGAAAGCATAACACCGGGGAGCTGTTTTTT. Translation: CASSRKHNTGELFF.